Detailed here is one T cell receptor (beta chain). The antigen is not known. The data stem from a study of circulating and synovial CD4+ cells in juvenile arthritis. Trimming took 3 bases from V and 5 from J, leaving 20 bases between them. Germline V gene lookup returns CDR1 MDHEN and CDR2 SYDVKM. CDR3 length equals 16 residues. Using immunoSEQ multiplex PCR, the repertoire was profiled, and TCRdb retains in-frame clones only, with some absent. The data show tens of thousands of clones, 90% to 95% seen once. Study-wide results and caveats: Circulating pathogenic-like and bulk T cells looked alike by Vbeta family usage. Circulating pathogenic-like lymphocytes shared a substantially higher fraction of CDR3 sequences with synovium than bulk blood.

The sequence was collected from a human donor with juvenile idiopathic arthritis. This chain uses TRBV28 with TRBJ2-7; TRBD1 might be the D (6 bases). The specimen was CD4+ T cells from blood. The CDR3 DNA sequence: TGTGCCAGCAGTTTTACCTGGGACAAAGGGGACGACGAGCAGTACTTC. Protein: CASSFTWDKGDDEQYF.